These 28 T cell receptor beta chains came from one sample sequenced in a study of molecular identifiers for immune sequencing clone quantification. TCRdb fed the PCR reads into MiXCR, producing one record per CDR3 protein. The table lists approximately 54,000 distinct CDR3 sequences, approximately 25% of them singletons. Input material: naive CD8+ T cells from blood, with Jurkat cell RNA spiked in. Subset described: FACS-sorted CD8+CD4-CCR7+CD45RA+ naive T cells. The receptors here all came from a human donor in good health. Some libraries in this study had Jurkat cell RNA spiked in.

The chain combines TRBV6-2 or TRBV6-3 with TRBJ1-2, with D perhaps matching TRBD1 (6 bases). The CDR3 loop spans 15 amino acids. Germline V gene data show CDR1 as MNHEY and CDR2 as SVGEGT. V lost 6 bases and J lost 4, with 18 bases in between. The CDR3 DNA sequence: TGTGCCAGCAGCTACAGGGTCCCTTTCCTCTATGGCTACACCTTC. Residues: CASSYRVPFLYGYTF.

This clonotype was counted a few times. The gene calls are TRBV27 and TRBJ1-2, with unresolved D. Per the germline V gene, CDR1 is MNHEY and CDR2 is SMNVEV (reference sequence). The CDR3 runs 17 residues. V lost 0 bases and J lost 4, with 18 bases in between. The CDR3 sequence: CASSLSGSNSVPYGYTF. Written as DNA, the CDR3 is TGTGCCAGCAGTTTATCGGGCAGTAACTCCGTGCCCTATGGCTACACCTTC.

Notes on this clonotype: It may be a read error: a sequence one base away is much more abundant. The genes are TRBV7-8 and TRBJ2-2; D may be TRBD2 (6 bases). Germline V gives CDR1 SGHVS, CDR2 FQNEAQ. The CDR3 contains 17 residues. The DNA for the CDR3 is TGTGCCAGCAGAGGACGAGGTCAGGCATGGAACACCGGGGGGCTGTTTTTT. The encoded protein is CASRGRGQAWNTGGLFF.

This rearrangement joins TRBV4-2 to TRBJ1-1; D not certain. V was pared by 4 bases and J by 6 bases, with 9 bases between. The CDR3 spans 12 residues. The V gene's germline CDR1 is LGHNA and CDR2 YNFKEQ. The CDR3 sequence is CASSRGGPEAFF. The CDR3 DNA reads TGTGCCAGCAGCCGAGGTGGCCCTGAAGCTTTCTTT.

Regarding this clonotype: A read error may be the cause here, since a much bigger clone is one base away. This chain links TRBV6-5 with TRBJ1-1; D remains ambiguous. Per germline, CDR1 MNHEY and CDR2 SVGAGI. The CDR3 sequence is 13 residues long. The CDR3 bases are TGTGCCAGCAGTTACAAGACGAACACTGAAACTTTCTTT. Amino acids: CASSYKTNTETFF.

The chain has TRBV12-3 or TRBV12-4 and TRBJ1-5; D ambiguous. This CDR3 has 12 residues. V gave up 5 bases and J gave up 4 bases, with 6 bases separating them. The CDR3 loop reads CASSPGNQPQHF. For the CDR3, the DNA is TGTGCCAGCAGTCCAGGAAATCAGCCCCAGCATTTT.

V and J are TRBV30 and TRBJ1-2, with D tentatively TRBD1 (6 bases). The germline V gene has CDR1 GTSNPN and CDR2 SVGIG (reference sequence). This CDR3 contains 13 residues. V was cut by 8 bases and J by 9 bases, with 22 bases left in between. CDR3 sequence: CARTSLQGGSYTF. Here the CDR3 DNA reads TGTGCCCGGACTTCGCTACAGGGAGGGAGCTACACCTTC.

A single count supports this clonotype. The chain carries TRBV16 and TRBJ2-3, with D unresolved. The CDR3 extends over 14 amino acids. Germline assignment: CDR1 KGHSY and CDR2 FQNENV. V was shortened by 5 bases and J by 0 bases, with 9 bases between the two germline ends. The CDR3: CASSLCSSTDTQYF. In DNA, the CDR3 is TGTGCCAGCAGCTTATGCTCTAGCACAGATACGCAGTATTTT.

This clonotype came up many times. The genes are TRBV28 and TRBJ2-3, with D perhaps assigned TRBD1 or TRBD2 (5 bases each). There are 12 residues in the CDR3. Trimming took off 8 bases at V and 0 bases at J, with 6 bases between the two ends. Looked up from germline, CDR1 is MDHEN and CDR2 is SYDVKM. The CDR3 sequence is CASRDSTDTQYF. The CDR3 bases are TGTGCCAGCCGGGACAGCACAGATACGCAGTATTTT.

This rearrangement joins TRBV6-5 to TRBJ1-4; D ambiguous. The germline V and J ends were trimmed by 2 bases and 14 bases, with 18 bases remaining between them. Germline loops: CDR1 MNHEY, CDR2 SVGAGI. The CDR3 is made up of 14 amino acids. DNA of the CDR3: TGTGCCAGCAGTTACGGTCCAACTACTGCCCCCCTGTTTTTT. Protein: CASSYGPTTAPLFF.

The table lists this clonotype with many counts. This chain joins TRBV6-6 and TRBJ1-5, with TRBD1 identical over 11 bases. This CDR3 has 17 residues. Germline V gives CDR1 MNHNY, CDR2 SVGAGI (reference sequence). V trimming: 6 bases; J trimming: 1 base; junction bases outside the gene matches: 8. CDR3 amino acids: CASSPGTGGGSNQPQHF. DNA for the CDR3: TGTGCCAGCAGCCCCGGGACAGGGGGAGGAAGCAATCAGCCCCAGCATTTT.

This clonotype has a count of ten or more. The chain couples TRBV6-2 or TRBV6-3 to TRBJ2-7; tentative D call: TRBD2 (5 bases). Trimming pared 2 bases from V and 1 base from J, leaving 9 bases between. Germline CDR1 is MNHEY and CDR2 is SVGEGT. The CDR3 has 14 residues. The CDR3 sequence: CASSYAGTSYEQYF. The DNA for the CDR3 is TGTGCCAGCAGTTACGCGGGTACGTCCTACGAGCAGTACTTC.

For this clonotype: A much larger clonotype is one base distant, so this may be a read error. J is TRBJ1-1 and V is TRBV7-2; D gene ambiguous. The CDR3 contains 13 residues. The germline gives CDR1 SGHTA, CDR2 FQGNSA. Trimming stripped 1 base from V and 3 bases from J, with 6 bases between. CDR3 sequence (DNA): TGTGCCAGCAGCTTAGGCTTGGACACTGAAGCTTTCTTT. Its protein product is CASSLGLDTEAFF.

This clonotype was detected only once. Since a much larger clone is just one base distant, this may be a read error. The chain combines TRBV28 with TRBJ2-7; no firm D call. Trimming removed 8 bases at V and 2 bases at J, with 19 bases between. Germline V gene lookup returns CDR1 MDHEN and CDR2 SYDVKM. The CDR3 extends over 15 amino acids. CDR3 loop: CASGYSPGAPYEQYF. Written as DNA, the CDR3 is TGTGCCAGCGGTTACAGCCCCGGAGCCCCCTACGAGCAGTACTTC.

This clonotype was seen ten or more times. V and J are TRBV5-4 and TRBJ1-1; a possible D gene is TRBD1 (5 bases). The V and J ends lost 3 bases and 1 base respectively, with 13 bases between them. The CDR3 is 15 amino acids. From germline, CDR1 is SGHNT and CDR2 YYREEE (reference sequence). CDR3 in amino acids: CASSWTRSQNTEAFF. The CDR3 DNA reads as TGTGCCAGCAGCTGGACACGGAGTCAGAACACTGAAGCTTTCTTT. Looking up the rest from reference TRBV5-4 and TRBJ1-1 gives the full variable domain: ETGVTQSPTHLIKTRGQQVTLRCSSQSGHNTVSWYQQALGQGPQFIFQYYREEENGRGNFPPRFSGLQFPNYSSELNVNALELDDSALYLCASSWTRSQNTEAFFGQGTRLTVV.

This clonotype has only a few counts. The gene calls are TRBV28 and TRBJ2-7; 8 bases map to TRBD2. In germline, CDR1 is MDHEN, CDR2 SYDVKM. V dropped 6 bases and J dropped 6; count of bases not matched to a gene: 13. The CDR3 spans 15 residues. Written as DNA, the CDR3 is TGTGCCAGCAGCACACTTGGGACTAGTCCATCCGAGCAGTACTTC. Its protein is CASSTLGTSPSEQYF.

A remark on this clonotype: This clone may be a read error of a much larger clone one base away. J is TRBJ2-1 and V is TRBV19; no firm D call. The CDR3 runs to 14 residues. Looked up from germline, CDR1 is LNHDA and CDR2 is SQIVND (reference sequence). In DNA form, the CDR3 reads TGTGCCAGTAGTATGTCGGGTATCTACGATGAGCAGTTCTTC. Its translation: CASSMSGIYDEQFF.

Turning to this clonotype: Possible read error: a much larger clone is one base away. The CDR3 region is CASSPHLGYEQCF. CDR3 bases: TGTGCCAGCAGCCCCCACTTGGGGTACGAGCAGTGCTTC. The V call is TRBV6-5, the J call TRBJ2-7; D unresolved. The germline V gene encodes CDR1 MNHEY and CDR2 SVGAGI. The CDR3 loop spans 13 amino acids.

At least ten counts were recorded for this clonotype. The chain carries TRBV29-1 and TRBJ2-1; TRBD2 is a possible D gene (5 bases). CDR1 is SQVTM and CDR2 is ANQGSEA in the germline V gene. CDR3 length: 12 residues. CDR3 DNA: TGCAGTGGGAGCGGAGACTACAATGAGCAGTTCTTC. Protein sequence: CSGSGDYNEQFF.

This clonotype came up a few times. The gene calls are TRBV19 and TRBJ2-3; unclear D gene. This CDR3 is 15 amino acids long. The ends were cut back, 3 bases at V and 0 bases at J, with 10 bases in the middle. Germline V lookup: CDR1 LNHDA, CDR2 SQIVND (reference sequence). The CDR3 DNA reads as TGTGCCAGTAGTATGTTAGCTGCTAGCACAGATACGCAGTATTTT. This encodes CASSMLAASTDTQYF. Combining the CDR3 with reference TRBV19 and TRBJ2-3 gives the whole variable domain DGGITQSPKYLFRKEGQNVTLSCEQNLNHDAMYWYRQDPGQGLRLIYYSQIVNDFQKGDIAEGYSVSREKKESFPLTVTSAQKNPTAFYLCASSMLAASTDTQYFGPGTRLTVL.

This clonotype has just a few counts. The V call is TRBV27, the J call TRBJ2-7, with a tentative D call TRBD2 (5 bases). The germline V and J ends were trimmed by 6 bases and 0 bases, with 15 bases remaining between them. CDR1 is MNHEY and CDR2 is SMNVEV in the germline V gene (reference sequence). This CDR3 spans 15 amino acids. CDR3 nucleotide sequence: TGTGCCAGCAGACCGGCTAGCCCGAGCTCCTACGAGCAGTACTTC. This translates into CASRPASPSSYEQYF.

The table lists this clonotype with many counts. The chain carries TRBV10-3 and TRBJ1-1; TRBD1 matches at 10 bases. There are 16 residues in the CDR3. Germline V gives CDR1 ENHRY, CDR2 SYGVKD. V was pared by 4 bases and J by 0 bases, with 5 bases of the junction left unmatched. The CDR3 spells CAISGTGTGVNTEAFF. CDR3 bases: TGTGCCATCAGTGGGACTGGGACAGGGGTGAACACTGAAGCTTTCTTT.

This clonotype was picked up a small number of times. CDR3 coding DNA: TGTGCCTGGAGTGGAACCCGATTGAACACTGAAGCTTTCTTT. Translating gives CAWSGTRLNTEAFF. The V gene is TRBV30, the J gene TRBJ1-1, with D unresolved. Germline V gene lookup returns CDR1 GTSNPN and CDR2 SVGIG (reference sequence). V lost 1 base to trimming and J lost 0 bases, with 9 bases between them. The length of the CDR3 is 14 residues. Full variable domain (rest looked up from reference TRBV30 and TRBJ1-1): SQTIHQWPATLVQPVGSPLSLECTVEGTSNPNLYWYRQAAGRGLQLLFYSVGIGQISSEVPQNLSASRPQDRQFILSSKKLLLSDSGFYLCAWSGTRLNTEAFFGQGTRLTVV.

This clonotype was seen a single time. The chain employs TRBV29-1 and TRBJ2-7, with TRBD1 matching over 7 bases. Trimming cost V 6 bases and J 2 bases; bases outside gene matches: 10. Germline CDR1 SQVTM, CDR2 ANQGSEA. The CDR3 is 14 residues long. The CDR3 loop is CSVRTGEKAYEQYF. The CDR3 coding sequence is TGCAGCGTGAGGACAGGAGAGAAAGCCTACGAGCAGTACTTC.

There are many counts of this clonotype. The chain links TRBV2 to TRBJ2-7; 8 bases are shared with TRBD2. The CDR3 extends over 12 amino acids. The V gene's germline CDR1 is SNHLY and CDR2 FYNNEI. Trimming at V came to 7 bases and at J to 5 bases, leaving 4 bases not matched to a gene. The CDR3 loop reads CASTRGGDEQYF. The CDR3 DNA sequence: TGTGCCAGCACCCGGGGGGGCGACGAGCAGTACTTC. The complete variable domain, with remaining parts taken from reference TRBV2 and TRBJ2-7, reads EPEVTQTPSHQVTQMGQEVILRCVPISNHLYFYWYRQILGQKVEFLVSFYNNEISEKSEIFDDQFSVERPDGSNFTLKIRSTKLEDSAMYFCASTRGGDEQYFGPGTRLTVT.

The chain employs TRBV7-2 and TRBJ2-3, with a weak D call TRBD1 (5 bases). Trimming stripped 5 bases from V and 0 bases from J, with 6 bases between. The CDR3 totals 13 residues. Germline CDR1 SGHTA, CDR2 FQGNSA. The CDR3 DNA reads as TGTGCCAGCAGCGGGGCCAGCACAGATACGCAGTATTTT. It specifies CASSGASTDTQYF.

As to this clonotype: Sequence at one end of the junction differs from germline and may be a read error. The chain recombines TRBV7-2 with TRBJ2-5, with TRBD1 matching over 7 bases. Germline lookup yields CDR1 SGHTA and CDR2 FQGNSA. This CDR3 comprises 17 residues. The CDR3 spells CASSLGVQGIPQEPQYF. CDR3 sequence (DNA): TGTGCCAGCAGCTTAGGGGTACAGGGGATCCCGCAAGAGCCCCAGTACTTC.

Worth noting for this clonotype: A much bigger clone sits one base away, suggesting this may be a read error. The chain recombines TRBV28 with TRBJ1-1; no firm D call. This CDR3 comprises 15 residues. Germline-derived CDR1 and CDR2 are MDHEN and SYDVKM. CDR3: CVSSPPARLNTEAFF. The DNA of the CDR3 is TGTGTCAGCAGTCCTCCCGCGAGGTTGAACACTGAAGCTTTCTTT. The variable domain in full, completed from reference TRBV28 and TRBJ1-1, reads DVKVTQSSRYLVKRTGEKVFLECVQDMDHENMFWYRQDPGLGLRLIYFSYDVKMKEKGDIPEGYSVSREKKERFSLILESASTNQTSMYLCVSSPPARLNTEAFFGQGTRLTVV.